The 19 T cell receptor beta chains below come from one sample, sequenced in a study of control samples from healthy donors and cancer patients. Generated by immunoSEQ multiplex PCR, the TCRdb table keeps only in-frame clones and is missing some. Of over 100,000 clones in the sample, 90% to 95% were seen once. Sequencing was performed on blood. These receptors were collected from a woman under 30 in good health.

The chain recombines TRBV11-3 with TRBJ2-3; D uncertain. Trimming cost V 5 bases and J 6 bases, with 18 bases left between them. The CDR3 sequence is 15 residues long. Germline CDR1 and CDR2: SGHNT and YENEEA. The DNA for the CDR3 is TGTGCCAGCAGCCCCCCCGTGGCCGGGCGCGATACGCAGTATTTT. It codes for CASSPPVAGRDTQYF.

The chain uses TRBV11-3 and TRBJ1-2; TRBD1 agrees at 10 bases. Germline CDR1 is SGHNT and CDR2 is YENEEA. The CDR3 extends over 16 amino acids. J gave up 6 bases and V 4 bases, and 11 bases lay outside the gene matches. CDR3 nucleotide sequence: TGTGCCAGCAGCTCCCTTTCTCCCGGGACAGGGGATGGCTACACCTTC. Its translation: CASSSLSPGTGDGYTF.

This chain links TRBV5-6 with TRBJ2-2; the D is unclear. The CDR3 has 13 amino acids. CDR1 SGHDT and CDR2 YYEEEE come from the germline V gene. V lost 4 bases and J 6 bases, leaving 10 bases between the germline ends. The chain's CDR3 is CASSIGPAGELFF. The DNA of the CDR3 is TGTGCCAGCAGCATCGGACCCGCCGGGGAGCTGTTTTTT. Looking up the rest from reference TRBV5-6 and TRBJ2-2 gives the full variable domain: DAGVTQSPTHLIKTRGQQVTLRCSPKSGHDTVSWYQQALGQGPQFIFQYYEEEERQRGNFPDRFSGHQFPNYSSELNVNALLLGDSALYLCASSIGPAGELFFGEGSRLTVL.

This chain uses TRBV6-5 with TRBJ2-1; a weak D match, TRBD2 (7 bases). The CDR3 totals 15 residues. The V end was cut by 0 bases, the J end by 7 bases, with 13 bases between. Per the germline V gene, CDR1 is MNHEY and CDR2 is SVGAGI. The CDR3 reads CASSYSGGRWNEQFF. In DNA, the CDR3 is TGTGCCAGCAGTTACTCCGGGGGGCGCTGGAATGAGCAGTTCTTC.

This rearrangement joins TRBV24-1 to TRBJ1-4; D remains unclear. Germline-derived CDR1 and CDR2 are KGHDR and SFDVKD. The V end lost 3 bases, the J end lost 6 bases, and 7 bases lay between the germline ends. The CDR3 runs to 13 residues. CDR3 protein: CATSDVTHEKLFF. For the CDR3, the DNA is TGTGCCACCAGTGATGTTACCCATGAAAAACTGTTTTTT.

This CDR3 reads CAWIRDTNTEAFF. CDR3 DNA: TGTGCCTGGATCCGGGACACTAACACTGAAGCTTTCTTT. The chain carries TRBV30 and TRBJ1-1, with a possible D match to TRBD1 (6 bases). The CDR3 consists of 13 residues. V was trimmed by 4 bases and J by 2 bases, leaving 11 bases between them. Germline CDR1 reads GTSNPN; CDR2 reads SVGIG (reference sequence).

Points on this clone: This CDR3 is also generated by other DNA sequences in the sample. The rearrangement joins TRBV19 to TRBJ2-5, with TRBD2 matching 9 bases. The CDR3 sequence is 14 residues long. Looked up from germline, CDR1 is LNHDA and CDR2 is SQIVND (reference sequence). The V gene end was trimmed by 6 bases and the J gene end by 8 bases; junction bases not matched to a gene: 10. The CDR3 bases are TGTGCCAGTAGCCGACTAGCGGAGTTAGAAACCCAGTACTTC. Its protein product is CASSRLAELETQYF.

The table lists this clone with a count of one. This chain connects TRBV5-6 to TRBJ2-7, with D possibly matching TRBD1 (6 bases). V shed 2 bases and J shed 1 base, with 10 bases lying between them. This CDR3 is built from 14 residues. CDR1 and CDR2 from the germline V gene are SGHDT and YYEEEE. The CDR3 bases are TGTGCCAGCAGCTTCCTTGACAGGTCCTACGAGCAGTACTTC. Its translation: CASSFLDRSYEQYF.

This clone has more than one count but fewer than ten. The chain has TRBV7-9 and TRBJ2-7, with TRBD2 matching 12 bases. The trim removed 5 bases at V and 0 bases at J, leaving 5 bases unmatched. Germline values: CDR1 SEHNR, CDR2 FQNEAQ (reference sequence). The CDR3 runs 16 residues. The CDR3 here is CASSTTSGGHSYEQYF. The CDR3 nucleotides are TGTGCCAGCAGCACTACTAGCGGGGGGCACTCCTACGAGCAGTACTTC.

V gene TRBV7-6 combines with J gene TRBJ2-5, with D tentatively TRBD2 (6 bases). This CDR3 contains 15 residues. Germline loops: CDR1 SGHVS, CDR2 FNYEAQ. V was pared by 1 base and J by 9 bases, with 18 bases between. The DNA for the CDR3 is TGTGCCAGCAGCTTAGACCCACTAGCCCGCGAGGCCCAGTACTTC. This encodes CASSLDPLAREAQYF.

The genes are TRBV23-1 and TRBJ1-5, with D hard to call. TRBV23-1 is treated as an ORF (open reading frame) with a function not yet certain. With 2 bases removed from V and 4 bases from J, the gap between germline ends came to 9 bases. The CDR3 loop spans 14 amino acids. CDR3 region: CASSQNLVNQPQHF. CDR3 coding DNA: TGCGCCAGCAGTCAAAACCTCGTTAATCAGCCCCAGCATTTT.

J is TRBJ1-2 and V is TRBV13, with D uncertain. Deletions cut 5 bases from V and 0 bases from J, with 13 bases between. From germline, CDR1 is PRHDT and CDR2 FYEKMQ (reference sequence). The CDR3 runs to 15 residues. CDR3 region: CASSEGMDANYGYTF. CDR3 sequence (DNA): TGTGCCAGCAGCGAAGGAATGGACGCTAACTATGGCTACACCTTC.

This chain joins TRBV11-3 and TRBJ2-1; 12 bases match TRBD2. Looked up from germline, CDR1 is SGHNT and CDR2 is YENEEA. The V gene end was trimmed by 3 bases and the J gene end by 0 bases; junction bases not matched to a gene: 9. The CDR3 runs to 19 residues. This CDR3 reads CASSLTGTSGYYSYNEQFF. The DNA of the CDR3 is TGTGCCAGCAGCTTGACCGGGACTAGCGGGTACTACTCCTACAATGAGCAGTTCTTC.

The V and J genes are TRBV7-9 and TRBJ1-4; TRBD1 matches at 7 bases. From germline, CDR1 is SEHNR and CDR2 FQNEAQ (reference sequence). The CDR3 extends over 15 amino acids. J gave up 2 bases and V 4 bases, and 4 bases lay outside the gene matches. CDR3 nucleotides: TGTGCCAGCAGCTCAGGACAGGTTACTAATGAAAAACTGTTTTTT. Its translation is CASSSGQVTNEKLFF.

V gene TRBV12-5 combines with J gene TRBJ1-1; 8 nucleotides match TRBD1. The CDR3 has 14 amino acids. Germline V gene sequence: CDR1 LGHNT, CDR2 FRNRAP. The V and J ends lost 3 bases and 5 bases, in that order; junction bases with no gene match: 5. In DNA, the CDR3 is TGTGCTAGTGGTTTAGGGACAGGTCGGACTGAAGCTTTCTTT. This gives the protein CASGLGTGRTEAFF.

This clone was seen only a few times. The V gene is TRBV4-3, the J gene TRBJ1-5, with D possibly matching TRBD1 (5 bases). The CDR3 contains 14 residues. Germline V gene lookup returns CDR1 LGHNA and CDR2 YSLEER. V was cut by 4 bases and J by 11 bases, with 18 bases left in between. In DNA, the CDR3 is TGCGCCAGCAGCCCTGAACGGGGACTGGGGTCCCAGCATTTT. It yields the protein CASSPERGLGSQHF.

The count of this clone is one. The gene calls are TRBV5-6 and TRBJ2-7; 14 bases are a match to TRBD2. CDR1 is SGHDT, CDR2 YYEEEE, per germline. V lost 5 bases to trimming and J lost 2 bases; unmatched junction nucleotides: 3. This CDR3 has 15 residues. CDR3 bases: TGTGCCAGCAGGGTGGGACTAGCGGGAGCCTACGAGCAGTACTTC. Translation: CASRVGLAGAYEQYF.

The CDR3 nucleotides read TGTGCCAGCAGGGACAGTAACTCCTACGAGCAGTACTTC. This encodes CASRDSNSYEQYF. The rearrangement joins TRBV7-9 to TRBJ2-7; a weak D match, TRBD1 (6 bases). From germline, CDR1 is SEHNR and CDR2 FQNEAQ (reference sequence). The ends were cut back, 6 bases at V and 0 bases at J, with 9 bases in the middle. The CDR3 is made up of 13 amino acids. The full variable domain, completed using reference TRBV7-9 and TRBJ2-7, is DTGVSQNPRHKITKRGQNVTFRCDPISEHNRLYWYRQTLGQGPEFLTYFQNEAQLEKSRLLSDRFSAERPKGSFSTLEIQRTEQGDSAMYLCASRDSNSYEQYFGPGTRLTVT.

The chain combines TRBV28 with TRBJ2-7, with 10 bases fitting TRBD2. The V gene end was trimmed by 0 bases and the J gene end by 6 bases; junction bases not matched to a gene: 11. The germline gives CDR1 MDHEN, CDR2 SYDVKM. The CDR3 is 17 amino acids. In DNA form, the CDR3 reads TGTGCCAGCAGTTTATGGGGGGGTGGTAGCGGGAGGATCGAGCAGTACTTC. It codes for CASSLWGGGSGRIEQYF.